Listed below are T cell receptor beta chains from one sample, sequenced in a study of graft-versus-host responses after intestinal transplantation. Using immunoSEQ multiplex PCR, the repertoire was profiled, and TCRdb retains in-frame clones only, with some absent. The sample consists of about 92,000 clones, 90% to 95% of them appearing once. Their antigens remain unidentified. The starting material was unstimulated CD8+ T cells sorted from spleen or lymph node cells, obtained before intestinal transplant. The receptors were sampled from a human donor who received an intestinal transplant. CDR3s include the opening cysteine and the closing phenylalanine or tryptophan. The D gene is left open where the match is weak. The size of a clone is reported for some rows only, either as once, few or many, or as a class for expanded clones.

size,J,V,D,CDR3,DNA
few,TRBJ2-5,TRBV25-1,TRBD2,CASSERGGTETQYF,TGTGCCAGCAGTGAACGGGGGGGGACCGAGACCCAGTACTTC
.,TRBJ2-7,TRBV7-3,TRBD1,CASSLRTGYEQYF,TGTGCCAGCAGCTTACGGACAGGCTACGAGCAGTACTTC
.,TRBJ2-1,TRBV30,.,CAWDGPPRSYNEQFF,TGTGCCTGGGATGGGCCTCCGAGGTCATACAATGAGCAGTTCTTC
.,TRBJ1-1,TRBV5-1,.,CASSSNTEAFF,TGCGCCAGCAGCTCGAACACTGAAGCTTTCTTT
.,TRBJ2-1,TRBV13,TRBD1,CASSVPGTGGLNEQFF,TGTGCCAGCAGCGTCCCCGGGACAGGGGGACTGAATGAGCAGTTCTTC
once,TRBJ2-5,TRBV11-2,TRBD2,CASSLDWGTSGRYQETQYF,TGTGCCAGCAGCTTAGATTGGGGGACTAGCGGGAGGTACCAAGAGACCCAGTACTTC
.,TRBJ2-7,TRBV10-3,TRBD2,CAISEVGLEHEQYF,TGTGCCATCAGTGAGGTTGGACTAGAACACGAGCAGTACTTC
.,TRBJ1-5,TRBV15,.,CATSRESYSNQPQHF,TGTGCCACCAGCAGAGAGTCTTATAGCAATCAGCCCCAGCATTTT
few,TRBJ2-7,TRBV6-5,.,CASSGEYEQYF,TGTGCCAGCAGTGGAGAGTACGAGCAGTACTTC
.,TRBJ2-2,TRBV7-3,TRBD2,CASSPHGFGTSGQSRNTGELFF,TGTGCCAGCAGCCCTCACGGATTCGGGACTAGCGGACAGTCCAGAAACACCGGGGAGCTGTTTTTT
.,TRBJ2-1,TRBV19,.,CASSYRPSSYNEQFF,TGTGCCAGTAGTTACAGGCCCAGCTCCTACAATGAGCAGTTCTTC
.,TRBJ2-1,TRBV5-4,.,CASSLWGSYNEQFF,TGTGCCAGCAGCTTATGGGGGTCCTACAATGAGCAGTTCTTC
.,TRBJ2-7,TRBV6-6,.,CASSFRDQGYEQYF,TGTGCCAGCAGTTTCCGAGACCAGGGGTACGAGCAGTACTTC
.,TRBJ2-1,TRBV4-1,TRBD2,CASSQLLAGVGYNEQFF,TGCGCCAGCAGCCAATTACTAGCGGGAGTGGGTTACAATGAGCAGTTCTTC
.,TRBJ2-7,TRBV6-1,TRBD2,CATIRLAGSSYEQYF,TGTGCCACCATCAGACTAGCGGGTAGCTCCTACGAGCAGTACTTC
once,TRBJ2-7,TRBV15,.,CATSRVRSEIYEQYF,TGTGCCACCAGCAGAGTAAGGAGCGAGATCTACGAGCAGTACTTC
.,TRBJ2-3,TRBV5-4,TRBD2,CASSLVPTSGRSDTQYF,TGTGCCAGCAGCTTGGTCCCTACTAGCGGGAGGTCAGATACGCAGTATTTT
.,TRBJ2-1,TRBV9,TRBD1,CASSAPQTGKYNEQFF,TGTGCCAGCAGCGCCCCACAGACAGGGAAGTACAATGAGCAGTTCTTC
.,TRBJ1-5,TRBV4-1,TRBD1,CASSHRQGGNQPQHF,TGCGCCAGCAGCCATCGACAGGGGGGCAATCAGCCCCAGCATTTT
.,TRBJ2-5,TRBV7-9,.,CASRIITSAQETQYF,TGTGCCAGCAGGATCATCACCAGCGCTCAAGAGACCCAGTACTTC
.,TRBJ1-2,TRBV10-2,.,CASSDPPSKYTF,TGCGCCAGCAGTGATCCGCCGAGCAAGTACACCTTC
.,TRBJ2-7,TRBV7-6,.,CASSLDRSYEQYF,TGTGCCAGCAGCTTGGATCGATCCTACGAGCAGTACTTC
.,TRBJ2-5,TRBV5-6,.,CASSLIGSETQYF,TGTGCCAGCAGCTTGATAGGGTCTGAGACCCAGTACTTC
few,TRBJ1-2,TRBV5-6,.,CASSLDSGTGYTF,TGTGCCAGCAGCTTGGATTCCGGGACCGGCTACACCTTC
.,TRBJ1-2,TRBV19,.,CASSIEGRGDGYTF,TGTGCCAGTAGTATCGAGGGCAGGGGCGATGGCTACACCTTC
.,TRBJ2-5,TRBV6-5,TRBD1,CASRSPQGAKETQYF,TGTGCCAGCAGATCCCCCCAGGGGGCAAAAGAGACCCAGTACTTC
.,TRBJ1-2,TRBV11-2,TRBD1,CASSLDVTGGVGYGYTF,TGTGCCAGCAGCTTAGATGTGACAGGGGGAGTAGGCTATGGCTACACCTTC
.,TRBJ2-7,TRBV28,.,CASQKGQGIYEQYF,TGTGCCAGCCAGAAGGGGCAGGGCATCTACGAGCAGTACTTC
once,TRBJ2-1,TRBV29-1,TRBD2,CSHRTSGYNEQFF,TGCAGCCACCGGACTAGCGGTTACAATGAGCAGTTCTTC